This T cell receptor beta chain derives from a study of tumor-infiltrating lymphocytes in primary liver carcinoma. Study at large: The study included patients who were men and women aged 30 to 69 years.

Starting material for RNA and DNA co-extraction consisted of about 20-30 mg of unsorted bulk tissue. Five discrete regions of every tumor underwent sampling. V lost 0 bases and J lost 10, with 9 bases in between. The CDR3 is 13 amino acids. Germline V gene data show CDR1 as KGHDR and CDR2 as SFDVKD. Production of TCR beta cDNA used around 500 ng total RNA together with a constant-region primer. TCR beta libraries came from three nested multiplex PCR rounds using slightly modified ARM-PCR. TRBV1-TRBV30 forward primers and a C-beta reverse primer were used in the first two PCR rounds, which each ran for 10 cycles. Each CDR3 protein gets one entry after TCRdb re-called the multiplex PCR reads with MiXCR. This sample carries 100,000 or so distinct CDR3 sequences, approximately 70% of them seen once, and the ten largest clones take less than 15%. Comments on this clonotype: This may stem from a read error, because a much larger clone lies one nucleotide away.

The gene calls are TRBV24-1 and TRBJ2-1; D gene unclear. The sequence was obtained from a woman aged 55-70 years with primary liver carcinoma and hepatitis B virus infection. Sequencing was carried out using liver tumor tissue from sampling region 2. Subset here: tumor region T2, inferior pole. The CDR3 DNA follows: TGTGCCACCAGTGATTTGGCCCGGAAAGAGCAGTTCTTC. Protein: CATSDLARKEQFF.